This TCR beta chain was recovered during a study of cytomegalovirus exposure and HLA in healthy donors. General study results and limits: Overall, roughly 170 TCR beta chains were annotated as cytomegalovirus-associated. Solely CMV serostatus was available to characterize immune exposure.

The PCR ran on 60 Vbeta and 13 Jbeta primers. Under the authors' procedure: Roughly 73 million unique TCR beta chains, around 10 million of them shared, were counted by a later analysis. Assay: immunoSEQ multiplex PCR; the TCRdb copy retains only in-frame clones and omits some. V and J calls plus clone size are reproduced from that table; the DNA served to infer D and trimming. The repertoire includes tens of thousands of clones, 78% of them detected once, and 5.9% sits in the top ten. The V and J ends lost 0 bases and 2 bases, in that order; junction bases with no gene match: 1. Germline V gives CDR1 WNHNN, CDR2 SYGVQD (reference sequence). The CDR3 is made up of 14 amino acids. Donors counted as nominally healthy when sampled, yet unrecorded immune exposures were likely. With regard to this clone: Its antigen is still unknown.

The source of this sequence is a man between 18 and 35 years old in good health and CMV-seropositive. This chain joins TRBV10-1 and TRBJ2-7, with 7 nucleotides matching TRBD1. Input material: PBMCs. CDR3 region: CASSESRGPYEQYF. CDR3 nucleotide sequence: TGCGCCAGCAGTGAGTCGAGGGGGCCCTACGAGCAGTACTTC.